The 23 T cell receptor beta chains reported below all come from one sample, sequenced in a study of T cell responses to AZD1222 COVID-19 vaccine. Clones were sequenced by immunoSEQ multiplex PCR, and TCRdb holds only the in-frame ones, with some missing. The data contain around 99,000 clones, over 75% of them singletons. Sequenced material: peripheral blood, taken 28 days after the second AZD1222 dose. The receptor set was obtained from an adult who received the AZD1222 COVID-19 vaccine.

V and J are TRBV19 and TRBJ2-2; D possibly uses TRBD1 or TRBD2 (6 bases each). CDR1 is LNHDA, CDR2 SQIVND, per germline (reference sequence). V was cut by 3 bases and J by 5 bases, with 13 bases left in between. This CDR3 region has 15 residues. The CDR3 coding sequence is TGTGCCAGTAGTATTTTGGGGGGCAGGACCGGGGAGCTGTTTTTT. Protein product: CASSILGGRTGELFF.

The rearrangement uses TRBV6-5 and TRBJ2-5; 11 bases align to TRBD2. Looked up from germline, CDR1 is MNHEY and CDR2 is SVGAGI. The V segment lost 7 bases and the J segment 0 bases; nucleotides outside the gene matches: 4. This CDR3 is built from 15 residues. The CDR3 spells CASNPSGGNQETQYF. The CDR3 DNA reads as TGTGCCAGCAATCCTAGCGGGGGGAACCAAGAGACCCAGTACTTC.

This clone was picked up one time. The chain couples TRBV5-1 to TRBJ2-2, with a possible D match to TRBD2 (6 bases). Germline V gene lookup returns CDR1 SGHRS and CDR2 YFSETQ. The CDR3 sequence is 14 residues long. Deletions cut 3 bases from V and 6 bases from J, with 12 bases between. CDR3 DNA: TGCGCCAGCAGCTCACGGGAGTACCCCGGGGAGCTGTTTTTT. It specifies CASSSREYPGELFF.

The chain uses TRBV4-2 and TRBJ2-7; no clear D gene. The CDR3 runs 13 residues. V lost 1 base to trimming and J lost 7 bases, with 11 bases between them. Germline CDR1 is LGHNA and CDR2 is YNFKEQ. The CDR3 loop is CASSQARAREQYF. CDR3 nucleotides: TGTGCCAGCAGCCAAGCAAGAGCCAGGGAGCAGTACTTC.

The chain uses TRBV7-9 and TRBJ2-7; the match to TRBD1 covers 11 bases. Germline V lookup: CDR1 SEHNR, CDR2 FQNEAQ (reference sequence). This CDR3 spans 16 amino acids. Trimming cost V 7 bases and J 2 bases; bases outside gene matches: 10. The CDR3 sequence is CASTQDRGHRTYEQYF. The CDR3 coding sequence is TGTGCCAGCACCCAGGACAGGGGGCATAGGACCTACGAGCAGTACTTC. The full variable domain, its missing parts supplied by reference TRBV7-9 and TRBJ2-7, is DTGVSQNPRHKITKRGQNVTFRCDPISEHNRLYWYRQTLGQGPEFLTYFQNEAQLEKSRLLSDRFSAERPKGSFSTLEIQRTEQGDSAMYLCASTQDRGHRTYEQYFGPGTRLTVT.

The chain recombines TRBV7-9 with TRBJ2-3; the match to TRBD1 covers 7 bases. CDR3 size: 17 residues. Germline loops: CDR1 SEHNR, CDR2 FQNEAQ (reference sequence). Trimming at V came to 5 bases and at J to 4 bases, leaving 15 bases not matched to a gene. CDR3 sequence (DNA): TGTGCCAGCAGCCCCAGGGATGGACAGGCGCGGGCAGATACGCAGTATTTT. Its translation: CASSPRDGQARADTQYF.

The CDR3 DNA reads TGTGCCAGCAGTTTAGAGTATGGCTACACCTTC. Translated: CASSLEYGYTF. The gene calls are TRBV2 and TRBJ1-2, with no clear D. Germline V gene sequence: CDR1 SNHLY, CDR2 FYNNEI. The V gene lost 5 bases and the J gene lost 5 bases, with 6 bases spanning the gap. This CDR3 region has 11 residues.

In its sample, this clone was seen once. The chain combines TRBV10-1 with TRBJ1-1, with D hard to call. Trimming shortened V by 7 bases and J by 1 base, and 13 bases separated the two germline ends. The CDR3 sequence is 14 residues long. Germline V gene data show CDR1 as WNHNN and CDR2 as SYGVQD (reference sequence). The CDR3 DNA sequence: TGCGCCAGCAAGGACGTTGGGGAGAACACTGAAGCTTTCTTT. Its protein product is CASKDVGENTEAFF.

V usage is TRBV5-4 and J usage is TRBJ2-1; D might be TRBD1 (6 bases). This CDR3 has 15 residues. Trimming took off 10 bases at V and 0 bases at J, with 17 bases between the two ends. CDR1 is SGHNT and CDR2 is YYREEE in the germline V gene (reference sequence). CDR3 residues: CAVAQGSSSYNEQFF. In DNA, the CDR3 is TGTGCCGTGGCACAGGGTTCAAGCTCCTACAATGAGCAGTTCTTC.

The DNA for the CDR3 is TGTGCCAGCAGCGCCGGCACTGAAGCTTTCTTT. Translating it yields CASSAGTEAFF. This chain connects TRBV9 to TRBJ1-1, with no clear D. The CDR3 covers 11 residues. Between the trimmed V and J ends, which lost 3 bases and 4 bases, there was a span of 4 bases. Germline CDR1 and CDR2: SGDLS and YYNGEE.

This clone was seen more than once but under ten times. The genes are TRBV7-6 and TRBJ1-4; D gene ambiguous. The V gene lost 5 bases and the J gene lost 6 bases, with 22 bases spanning the gap. The CDR3 consists of 17 residues. Germline assignment: CDR1 SGHVS and CDR2 FNYEAQ. CDR3 amino acids: CASSPLGPARTDEKLFF. CDR3 DNA sequence: TGTGCCAGCAGCCCATTAGGTCCCGCCCGTACGGATGAAAAACTGTTTTTT.

The chain carries TRBV30 and TRBJ2-1; no clear D gene. The CDR3 has 14 amino acids. Germline V CDR1 and CDR2: GTSNPN, SVGIG (reference sequence). Trimming removed 0 bases from V and 5 bases from J, with 11 bases in between. CDR3 nucleotide sequence: TGTGCCTGGAGTGTACTCCCCGTAGACAATGAGCAGTTCTTC. Protein sequence: CAWSVLPVDNEQFF.

The chain uses TRBV29-1 and TRBJ1-5; 7 nucleotides line up with TRBD1. Trimming cost V 6 bases and J 7 bases; bases outside gene matches: 9. There are 13 residues in the CDR3. The germline gives CDR1 SQVTM, CDR2 ANQGSEA. This chain's CDR3 is CSVQGGVGQPQHF. CDR3 DNA sequence: TGCAGCGTCCAGGGGGGGGTTGGGCAGCCCCAGCATTTT. Based on the CDR3 plus reference TRBV29-1 and TRBJ1-5, the full variable domain is SAVISQKPSRDICQRGTSLTIQCQVDSQVTMMFWYRQQPGQSLTLIATANQGSEATYESGFVIDKFPISRPNLTFSTLTVSNMSPEDSSIYLCSVQGGVGQPQHFGDGTRLSIL.

The chain links TRBV9 to TRBJ1-6; 7 positions match TRBD1. This CDR3 region has 13 residues. Germline CDR1 and CDR2: SGDLS and YYNGEE. Trimming at V came to 1 base and at J to 8 bases, leaving 0 bases not matched to a gene. The CDR3, as DNA: TGTGCCAGCAGCGTACAGGGGGATTCACCCCTCCACTTT. Translation: CASSVQGDSPLHF.

This rearrangement joins TRBV14 to TRBJ1-2; TRBD1 agrees at 9 bases. CDR1 and CDR2 (germline): SGHDN, FVKESK. The CDR3 is 15 residues long. V gave up 2 bases and J gave up 3 bases; unmatched junction bases: 4. The CDR3 protein is CASSQLQGADYGYTF. The CDR3, as DNA: TGTGCCAGCAGCCAACTACAGGGGGCCGACTATGGCTACACCTTC. Filled out from reference TRBV14 and TRBJ1-2, the complete variable domain reads EAGVTQFPSHSVIEKGQTVTLRCDPISGHDNLYWYRRVMGKEIKFLLHFVKESKQDESGMPNNRFLAERTGGTYSTLKVQPAELEDSGVYFCASSQLQGADYGYTFGSGTRLTVV.

The CDR3 DNA reads TGTGCCAGCAGCGTTAAGGGGGCTAATGAAAAACTGTTTTTT. Its translation: CASSVKGANEKLFF. The gene calls are TRBV9 and TRBJ1-4, with D maybe TRBD1 (6 bases). The V end lost 2 bases, the J end lost 3 bases, and 8 bases lay between the germline ends. Germline-derived CDR1 and CDR2 are SGDLS and YYNGEE. The CDR3 is made up of 14 amino acids.

This chain links TRBV11-2 with TRBJ2-7, with D perhaps TRBD1 or TRBD2 (5 bases each). The germline CDR1 and CDR2 sequences are SGHAT and FQNNGV. This CDR3 comprises 17 residues. V was clipped by 8 bases and J by 6 bases, with 29 bases between them. DNA for the CDR3: TGTGCCAGCGGGCGATTGGCCTCCGGGACCCCGCTTTTCGAGCAGTACTTC. It is translated as CASGRLASGTPLFEQYF. Using reference TRBV11-2 and TRBJ2-7 for the parts outside the CDR3, the full variable domain is EAGVAQSPRYKIIEKRQSVAFWCNPISGHATLYWYQQILGQGPKLLIQFQNNGVVDDSQLPKDRFSAERLKGVDSTLKIQPAKLEDSAVYLCASGRLASGTPLFEQYFGPGTRLTVT.

The chain recombines TRBV20-1 with TRBJ1-6; TRBD1 agrees at 7 bases. V was pared by 3 bases and J by 10 bases, with 12 bases of the junction left unmatched. Germline CDR1 reads DFQATT; CDR2 reads SNEGSKA (reference sequence). The CDR3 is 15 amino acids. The chain's CDR3 is CSASTTGKGDSPLHF. The DNA for the CDR3 is TGCAGTGCTAGTACGACAGGGAAAGGAGACTCACCCCTCCACTTT.

V usage is TRBV29-1 and J usage is TRBJ1-4; no definite D call. The CDR3 sequence is 12 residues long. Germline CDR1 and CDR2: SQVTM and ANQGSEA. V was shortened by 5 bases and J by 7 bases, with 11 bases between the two germline ends. The CDR3 reads CSVLSGSEKLFF. The CDR3 DNA sequence: TGCAGCGTTCTCTCTGGTTCTGAAAAACTGTTTTTT.

The chain links TRBV6-5 to TRBJ1-5; tentatively, D is TRBD1 (6 bases). CDR1 MNHEY and CDR2 SVGAGI come from the germline V gene. This CDR3 is built from 14 residues. Between the trimmed V and J ends, which lost 8 bases and 3 bases, there was a span of 14 bases. In nucleotides, the CDR3 is TGTGCCAGCGGACCTAGGACAGACAATCAGCCCCAGCATTTT. This codes for CASGPRTDNQPQHF.

The chain is built from TRBV6-5 and TRBJ2-7; D might be TRBD1 (6 bases). The CDR3 length is 15 residues. The germline V and J ends were trimmed by 0 bases and 7 bases, with 16 bases remaining between them. The germline gives CDR1 MNHEY, CDR2 SVGAGI. CDR3 nucleotides: TGTGCCAGCAGTTACTCTACCAGGGGAGTAGGGGAGCAGTACTTC. This gives the protein CASSYSTRGVGEQYF.

V gene TRBV7-3 combines with J gene TRBJ2-1; D unclear. The V end lost 5 bases, the J end lost 5 bases, and 10 bases lay between the germline ends. Germline V gene lookup returns CDR1 SGHTA and CDR2 FQGTGA. CDR3 length: 13 residues. Written as DNA, the CDR3 is TGTGCCAGCAGCGGTGGACCGAACAATGAGCAGTTCTTC. Amino acids: CASSGGPNNEQFF. The full variable domain, its missing parts supplied by reference TRBV7-3 and TRBJ2-1, is GAGVSQTPSNKVTEKGKYVELRCDPISGHTALYWYRQSLGQGPEFLIYFQGTGAADDSGLPNDRFFAVRPEGSVSTLKIQRTERGDSAVYLCASSGGPNNEQFFGPGTRLTVL.

V and J are TRBV7-3 and TRBJ2-1, with 9 bases aligning to TRBD1. The CDR3 is 17 residues long. V shed 5 bases, J shed 3 bases, and the junction held 11 bases outside the gene matches. The germline CDR1 and CDR2 sequences are SGHTA and FQGTGA. CDR3 loop: CASSAQPGQGLYNEQFF. CDR3 nucleotide sequence: TGTGCCAGCAGCGCCCAGCCGGGACAGGGCCTCTACAATGAGCAGTTCTTC.